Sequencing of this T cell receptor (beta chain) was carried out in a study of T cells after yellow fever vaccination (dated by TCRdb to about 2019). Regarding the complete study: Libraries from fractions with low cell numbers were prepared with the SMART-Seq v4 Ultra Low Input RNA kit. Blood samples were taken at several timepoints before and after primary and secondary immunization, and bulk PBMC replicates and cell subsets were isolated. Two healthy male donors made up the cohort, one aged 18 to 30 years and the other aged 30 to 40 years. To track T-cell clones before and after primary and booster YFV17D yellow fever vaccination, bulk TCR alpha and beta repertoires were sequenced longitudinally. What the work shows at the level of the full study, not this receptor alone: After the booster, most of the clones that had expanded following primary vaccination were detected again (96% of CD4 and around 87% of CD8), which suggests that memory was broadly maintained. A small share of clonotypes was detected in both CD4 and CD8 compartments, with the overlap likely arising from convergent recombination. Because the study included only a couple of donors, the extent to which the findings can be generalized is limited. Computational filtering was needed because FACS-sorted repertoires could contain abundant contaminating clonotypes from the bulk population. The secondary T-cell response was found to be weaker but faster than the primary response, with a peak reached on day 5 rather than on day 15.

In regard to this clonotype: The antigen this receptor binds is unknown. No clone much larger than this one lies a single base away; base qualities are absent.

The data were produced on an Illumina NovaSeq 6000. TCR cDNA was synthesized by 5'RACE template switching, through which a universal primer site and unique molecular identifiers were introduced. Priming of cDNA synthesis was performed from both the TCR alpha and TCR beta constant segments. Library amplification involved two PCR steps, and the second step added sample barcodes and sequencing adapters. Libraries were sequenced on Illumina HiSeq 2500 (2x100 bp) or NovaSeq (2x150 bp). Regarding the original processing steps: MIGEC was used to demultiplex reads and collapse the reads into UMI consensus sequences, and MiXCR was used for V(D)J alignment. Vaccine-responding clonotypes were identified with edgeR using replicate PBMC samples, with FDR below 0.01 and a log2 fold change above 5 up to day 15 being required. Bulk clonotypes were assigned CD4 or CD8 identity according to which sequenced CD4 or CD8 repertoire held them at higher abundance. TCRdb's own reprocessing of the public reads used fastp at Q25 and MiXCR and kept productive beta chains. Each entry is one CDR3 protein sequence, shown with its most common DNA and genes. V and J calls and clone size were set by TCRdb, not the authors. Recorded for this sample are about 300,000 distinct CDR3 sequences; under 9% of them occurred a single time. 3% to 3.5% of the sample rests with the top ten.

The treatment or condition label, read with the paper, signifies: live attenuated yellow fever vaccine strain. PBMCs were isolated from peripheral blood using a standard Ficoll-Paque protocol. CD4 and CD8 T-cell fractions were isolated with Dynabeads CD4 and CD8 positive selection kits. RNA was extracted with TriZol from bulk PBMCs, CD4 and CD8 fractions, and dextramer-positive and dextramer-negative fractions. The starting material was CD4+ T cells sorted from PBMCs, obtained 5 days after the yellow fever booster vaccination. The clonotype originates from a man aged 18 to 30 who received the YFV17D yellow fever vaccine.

The DNA sequence is TGTGCCAGCAGCTTACAGGGAAACACCATATATTTT. Translated, it gives CASSLQGNTIYF. The chain is encoded by TRBV7-2 joined to TRBJ1-3; a confident D gene designation cannot be given. The CDR1 and CDR2 encoded by the germline V gene are SGHTA and FQGNSA. The CDR3 goes from the cysteine to the phenylalanine over 12 residues. Only the CDR3 part of the read is kept: 36 bases, read in frame from the first base. V and J are truncated by 2 bases and 4 bases respectively, leaving an intervening sequence of 3 bases.